The entry below describes one T cell receptor beta chain. No antigen is known for it. No much larger clone is present one base from it, and per-base qualities are unavailable. Measured from the cysteine to the phenylalanine, the CDR3 is 15 residues long. The DNA shown is the 45-base CDR3, in frame from base 1. The germline V gene gives CDR1 as SGHAT and CDR2 as FQNNGV. V is trimmed back by 4 bases and J by 1 base, and the junction contains 6 bases that no gene match accounts for. The data derive from a study of CD8 T cell repertoires and HIV-1 epitope variants (dated by TCRdb to 2018 to 2020). A note on the overall study: In separate culture wells, T cells were stimulated with each of twenty-five peptides that represented autologous and known Gag and Nef epitope variants. Among the control conditions were a peptide pool of CMV, EBV and flu, the Ebola AY9 epitope serving as a negative control, and a well with no peptide. An aliquot of 1M T cells was saved as an uncultured baseline condition, separate from the 80 to 85 T cell cultures. T cells were enriched using the EasySep Human T Cell Enrichment Kit and were co-cultured with equal numbers of autologous T cell-negative cells serving as antigen-presenting cells. Running each culture condition in triplicate, except for one peptide done in duplicate, gave a total of about 80 T cell cultures. For 9 to 11 days the cultures were kept in IMDM with gentamicin, and on days 3 and 7 half of the media was changed with IL-2, IL-7 and IL-15 added. The epitopes tested covered three Gag epitope families plus Nef HW9 and YT9.

The paper as a whole reports these results and caveats: Several clonotypes recognized the Nef KF9 family and one the HW9 family, with no responses to the TAALDMSHF plasma variant. Only TCR beta chains were identified by the assay, and proliferation to antigen, not T cell function or cytokine profile, was indicated. Under ten antigen-specific TCR beta clonotypes were identified, and about six of them appeared cross-reactive for autologous or known escape epitope variants.

Sequencing of TCR beta CDR3 regions was done on the immunoSEQ platform at survey depth. The QIAamp DNA micro kit was used to extract genomic DNA from every cultured and uncultured CD8+ T cell population. As for the authors' bioinformatics: Any sample with under 5,000 productive reads was excluded, and this exclusion removed about 7% of the roughly 80 cultures stimulated with HIV peptides. A MANAFEST web app trimmed sequences to CDR3 and removed nonproductive sequences, CDR3s under 5 amino acids, and those not starting C or ending F/W. Antigen-specific clonotypes had to expand in at least 2 of 3 replicates versus no-peptide control at FDR 0.01, only within one epitope family. In addition, a specific clonotype needed a frequency at least fivefold higher than in wells stimulated with peptides from other epitope families. TCRdb took over this immuneACCESS table, retaining in-frame rearrangements with V and J assigned. Such tables are incomplete; in checked studies, under half of the missing clones stem from an unresolved V gene, and the remainder is unexplained. V, J and clone size are those of that table, while D and trimming were read from the DNA. In all, the sample holds approximately 6,000 clones, and around three fifths of those were seen once. The biggest ten clones account for about 45% of the sample.

The EasySep Human CD8+ T Cell Enrichment Kit was used on day 10 to isolate CD8+ T cells from every culture. The rearrangement joined TRBV11-2 to TRBJ2-7; 8 of the junction bases match TRBD1. Sequenced: cultured CD8+ T cells derived from PBMCs. The source is a male donor with HIV. CDR3 protein: CASSSWTGLSYEQYF. Here is the DNA: TGTGCCAGCAGCTCATGGACAGGGTTGTCCTACGAGCAGTACTTC.